These T cell receptor beta chains were read from a single sample in a study of siplizumab effects on memory and regulatory T cells. Here immunoSEQ multiplex PCR was the method, and the copy in TCRdb shows in-frame clones only, minus some. The table records tens of thousands of clones, approximately 94% of them present only once. What was sequenced was CD8+ T cells sorted from blood. These TCRs come from a human donor in good health. Both conserved end residues are part of each CDR3. A D gene is named only where the DNA matches it firmly. Clone size is shown for a subset of rows, as once, few, many or a class of expanded clone.

J: TRBJ1-4
D: NA
size: NA
V: TRBV7-9
DNA: TGTGCCAGCAGCCCGCGAGACAAACTGTTTTTT
CDR3: CASSPRDKLFF

J: TRBJ1-5
D: NA
size: NA
V: TRBV6-5
DNA: TGTGCCAGCAGTAACTCGATTGGTGATCAGCCCCAGCATTTT
CDR3: CASSNSIGDQPQHF

J: TRBJ2-1
D: NA
size: NA
V: TRBV14
DNA: TGTGCCAGCAGCCTGTGGAACCCAGTGAATGAGCAGTTCTTC
CDR3: CASSLWNPVNEQFF

J: TRBJ1-4
D: NA
size: NA
V: TRBV4-1
DNA: TGCGCCAGCAGCCAAGATCCAGGACCGCCGAATGAAAAACTGTTTTTT
CDR3: CASSQDPGPPNEKLFF

J: TRBJ1-1
D: TRBD1
size: NA
V: TRBV7-8
DNA: TGTGCCAGCAGCCAACACAGGGGGCTTAACACTGAAGCTTTCTTT
CDR3: CASSQHRGLNTEAFF

J: TRBJ2-5
D: TRBD1
size: medium-sized
V: TRBV7-9
DNA: TGTGCCAGCAGCAAGGGACAGGGGGAGTACCAAGAGACCCAGTACTTC
CDR3: CASSKGQGEYQETQYF

J: TRBJ1-5
D: NA
size: NA
V: TRBV27
DNA: TGTGCCAGCAGTTTACGTTCGAGCAATCAGCCCCAGCATTTT
CDR3: CASSLRSSNQPQHF

J: TRBJ1-5
D: NA
size: once
V: TRBV5-6
DNA: TGTGCCAGCAGCTATCAGGGACAAGGGCTCCGTCAGCCCCAGCATTTT
CDR3: CASSYQGQGLRQPQHF

J: TRBJ1-2
D: NA
size: NA
V: TRBV4-1
DNA: TGCGCCAGCAGCCAAGAGCGGAGAGCTAACTATGGCTACACCTTC
CDR3: CASSQERRANYGYTF

J: TRBJ2-3
D: TRBD1
size: NA
V: TRBV2
DNA: TGTGCCAGCAGTGGATCCGGGACAGGGGACCCGGAAAGGAGCACAGATACGCAGTATTTT
CDR3: CASSGSGTGDPERSTDTQYF

J: TRBJ1-2
D: NA
size: NA
V: TRBV7-9
DNA: TGTGCCAGCAGCCCCTGGGGAAACTATGGCTACACCTTC
CDR3: CASSPWGNYGYTF

J: TRBJ2-7
D: TRBD1
size: once
V: TRBV7-9
DNA: TGTGCCAGCGGGGACAGGGACTTCTACGAGCAGTACTTC
CDR3: CASGDRDFYEQYF

J: TRBJ2-2
D: NA
size: NA
V: TRBV5-1
DNA: TGCGCCAGCAGCATAAGGCCATCTCTCGACACCGGGGAGCTGTTTTTT
CDR3: CASSIRPSLDTGELFF

J: TRBJ2-7
D: TRBD2
size: NA
V: TRBV27
DNA: TGTGCCAGCAGTTTAGTAGCGGGAGTTCCTTCCGAGCAGTACTTC
CDR3: CASSLVAGVPSEQYF

J: TRBJ2-3
D: TRBD1
size: NA
V: TRBV2
DNA: TGTGCCAGCACCGAGGGACAGGGCAGCACAGATACGCAGTATTTT
CDR3: CASTEGQGSTDTQYF

J: TRBJ2-5
D: TRBD2
size: NA
V: TRBV25-1
DNA: TGTGCCAGCAGTGAGACTAGCGGGGAAGGAGAGACCCAGTACTTC
CDR3: CASSETSGEGETQYF

J: TRBJ1-4
D: NA
size: NA
V: TRBV4-2
DNA: TGTGCCAGCAGCCAGGATCAGGGATCAACTAATGAAAAACTGTTTTTT
CDR3: CASSQDQGSTNEKLFF

J: TRBJ1-2
D: NA
size: NA
V: TRBV19
DNA: TGTGCCAGTAGTTTCGGACAGCCCGAGTCCTATGGCTACACCTTC
CDR3: CASSFGQPESYGYTF

J: TRBJ2-1
D: TRBD2
size: once
V: TRBV30
DNA: TGTGCCTGGAGTTCTAGCGGGGGGAGAAATGAGCAGTTCTTC
CDR3: CAWSSSGGRNEQFF

J: TRBJ2-7
D: NA
size: NA
V: TRBV19
DNA: TGTGCCAGTAGTATTGTCGTGGGCCTGGCCTACGAGCAGTACTTC
CDR3: CASSIVVGLAYEQYF

J: TRBJ1-2
D: TRBD1
size: NA
V: TRBV29-1
DNA: TGCAGTGTTTGGGGGACAGGACTATCCTATGGCTACACCTTC
CDR3: CSVWGTGLSYGYTF

J: TRBJ2-7
D: TRBD1
size: NA
V: TRBV27
DNA: TGTGCCAGCAGTCCGGGACAGGGGGCGGGAGAGCAGTACTTC
CDR3: CASSPGQGAGEQYF

J: TRBJ1-2
D: NA
size: NA
V: TRBV5-6
DNA: TGTGCCAGCAGCACCCGGGCGGGGGTTACCTATGGCTACACCTTC
CDR3: CASSTRAGVTYGYTF

J: TRBJ2-1
D: NA
size: NA
V: TRBV27
DNA: TGTGCCAGCAGCCTGTCAACGGGCTCCTACAATGAGCAGTTCTTC
CDR3: CASSLSTGSYNEQFF

J: TRBJ2-2
D: TRBD2
size: NA
V: TRBV7-7
DNA: TGTGCTAGCAGCCCCGGACTAGCACCCGGGGAGCTGTTTTTT
CDR3: CASSPGLAPGELFF

J: TRBJ2-1
D: TRBD2
size: NA
V: TRBV9
DNA: TGTGCCAGCAGCGACAGCGGGAGTCACGATGAGCAGTTCTTC
CDR3: CASSDSGSHDEQFF

J: TRBJ1-2
D: TRBD1
size: NA
V: TRBV27
DNA: TGTGCCAGCAGTCCAAGACAGGGGGCGTATGGCTACACCTTC
CDR3: CASSPRQGAYGYTF

J: TRBJ2-1
D: TRBD2
size: NA
V: TRBV6-1
DNA: TGTGCCGGAACTAGCGGGGGGTACAATGAGCAGTTCTTC
CDR3: CAGTSGGYNEQFF

J: TRBJ1-2
D: NA
size: NA
V: TRBV4-2
DNA: TGTGCCAGCAGCTTGGCCAACTCGGGACGTGGCTACACCTTC
CDR3: CASSLANSGRGYTF

J: TRBJ2-4
D: TRBD2
size: NA
V: TRBV9
DNA: TGTGCCAGCAGCGCCACGGGACTAGCCGCCATTCAGTACTTC
CDR3: CASSATGLAAIQYF

J: TRBJ1-2
D: NA
size: NA
V: TRBV19
DNA: TGTGCCAGTAGTATTCTGGGCCTCCTATTCTATGGCTACACCTTC
CDR3: CASSILGLLFYGYTF

J: TRBJ2-7
D: NA
size: NA
V: TRBV27
DNA: TGTGCCAGCAGTTTGGTGTGGGGATACGGGTACGAGCAGTACTTC
CDR3: CASSLVWGYGYEQYF

J: TRBJ1-2
D: NA
size: NA
V: TRBV19
DNA: TGTGCCAGTAGTATTGACACCTACGCCGATGGCTACACCTTC
CDR3: CASSIDTYADGYTF

J: TRBJ2-7
D: NA
size: NA
V: TRBV13
DNA: TGTGCCAGCAGCATACCGGGGCACTACGAGCAGTACTTC
CDR3: CASSIPGHYEQYF